These 7 T cell receptor beta chains were sequenced from one sample in a study of T cells in Graves' hyperthyroidism and ophthalmopathy. Amplified regions were TCR beta CDR3 sequences from RNA transcripts. The HTBI set primed first-round TCR CDR3 RT-PCR. From the multiplex PCR reads, TCRdb called clonotypes with MiXCR, one entry per CDR3 protein. The sample lists about 360,000 distinct CDR3 sequences; about 13% were seen once. The specimen was blood. All receptors derive from a woman between 18 and 30 years old with Graves' hyperthyroidism.

This clonotype was counted many times. This chain links TRBV3-1 with TRBJ2-7; 10 nucleotides match TRBD1. V was clipped by 7 bases and J by 5 bases; unmatched bases: 5. The CDR3 is made up of 13 amino acids. The germline V gene has CDR1 LGHDT and CDR2 YNNKEL (reference sequence). The CDR3: CASTGQGGHEQYF. The CDR3 DNA reads TGTGCCAGCACCGGACAGGGGGGCCACGAGCAGTACTTC.

This clonotype was recorded many times. This rearrangement joins TRBV3-1 to TRBJ1-6; weak D call: TRBD1 (6 bases). Trimming took off 4 bases at V and 11 bases at J, with 18 bases between the two ends. Germline-derived CDR1 and CDR2 are LGHDT and YNNKEL (reference sequence). CDR3 size: 15 residues. Here the CDR3 DNA reads TGTGCCAGCAGCCGCGTTAGGGGGGCACGGACACCCCTCCACTTT. It is translated as CASSRVRGARTPLHF.

This clonotype was counted ten times or more. The genes are TRBV9 and TRBJ2-5, with TRBD1 matching 9 bases. Germline lookup yields CDR1 SGDLS and CDR2 YYNGEE. The CDR3 has 14 residues. V was clipped by 3 bases and J by 2 bases; unmatched bases: 2. CDR3 sequence reads: CASSEDRGQETQYF. CDR3 in DNA: TGTGCCAGCAGCGAGGACAGGGGACAAGAGACCCAGTACTTC.

The sample holds many counts of this clonotype. The rearrangement links TRBV7-3 to TRBJ2-3; TRBD1 matches at 7 bases. CDR3 length equals 13 residues. V dropped 2 bases and J dropped 6; count of bases not matched to a gene: 2. Germline V gene sequence: CDR1 SGHTA, CDR2 FQGTGA. CDR3 loop: CASSLRRGDTQYF. CDR3 DNA sequence: TGTGCCAGCAGCTTACGCAGGGGGGATACGCAGTATTTT.

This clonotype has at least ten counts. CDR3 bases: TGTGCCAGCAGTGAGACAGGCACCTATCAGCCCCAGCATTTT. Amino acids: CASSETGTYQPQHF. The chain recombines TRBV6-1 with TRBJ1-5, with TRBD1 as a possible D gene (6 bases). This CDR3 has 14 amino acids. With 3 bases removed from V and 5 bases from J, the gap between germline ends came to 11 bases. Germline values: CDR1 MNHNS, CDR2 SASEGT.

The chain recombines TRBV19 with TRBJ1-5, with a weak D call TRBD1 (5 bases). Germline loops: CDR1 LNHDA, CDR2 SQIVND (reference sequence). Trimming took off 3 bases at V and 12 bases at J, with 15 bases between the two ends. The CDR3 extends over 13 amino acids. The CDR3 sequence is CASSIVGAQRQHF. The CDR3 bases are TGTGCCAGTAGTATCGTAGGGGCTCAACGCCAGCATTTT.

This clonotype appeared many times. The chain recombines TRBV2 with TRBJ1-5, with D possibly TRBD1 on 5 matching bases. Trimming cost V 6 bases and J 4 bases, with 13 bases left between them. Germline lookup yields CDR1 SNHLY and CDR2 FYNNEI. CDR3 size: 14 residues. This CDR3 reads CASSGGRGNQPQHF. The CDR3 nucleotides are TGTGCCAGCAGCGGGGGGAGGGGAAATCAGCCCCAGCATTTT.